Sequencing of this T cell receptor beta chain was carried out in a study of blood T cell repertoires in COVID-19. The V end lost 0 bases, the J end lost 6 bases, and 13 bases lay between the germline ends. The germline CDR1 and CDR2 sequences are SGDLS and YYNGEE. CDR3 length: 15 amino acids. Generated by immunoSEQ multiplex PCR, the TCRdb table keeps only in-frame clones and is missing some. The sample shows 150,000 to 200,000 clones, 80% to 95% of them seen only once. This clonotype was sampled from a middle-aged man with acute or convalescent COVID-19. Sequencing input: peripheral blood. The V and J genes are TRBV9 and TRBJ2-1; D perhaps matches TRBD1 (7 bases). In nucleotides, the CDR3 is TGTGCCAGCAGCGTAGCAGGGGGGATGGGCAATGAGCAGTTCTTC. Translated, it gives CASSVAGGMGNEQFF.